This entry is about one T cell receptor (beta chain). Original analysis: How many nucleated cells were present was estimated from reference gene primer amplification. Assay: immunoSEQ multiplex PCR; the TCRdb copy retains only in-frame clones and omits some. The DNA gave D and trimming, while V, J and clone size come from that table. The sample includes tens of thousands of clones, roughly 84% of them seen just once. The sample belongs to a study of blood T cell repertoires in COVID-19. As for the study in general: Both acute and convalescent COVID-19 samples were obtained from the United States, Italy and Spain. Sources were T cells, B-cell-depleted T cells, or PBMCs; the material itself was cDNA or gDNA.

Germline-derived CDR1 and CDR2 are GTSNPN and SVGIG (reference sequence). The CDR3 is made up of 13 amino acids. Trimming took 6 bases from V and 1 from J; bases not matched to a gene: 0. V gene TRBV30 combines with J gene TRBJ2-6, with TRBD1 matching over 7 bases. The source is a woman in her sixties or seventies with acute or convalescent COVID-19. Sequences were obtained from peripheral blood. CDR3 nucleotide sequence: TGTGCCTGCAGGGGGTCTGGGGCCAACGTCCTGACTTTC. This sequence encodes CACRGSGANVLTF.